This TCR beta chain came from a study of cytomegalovirus exposure and HLA in healthy donors. The PCR used 60 Vbeta and 13 Jbeta primers. The data were produced by immunoSEQ multiplex PCR, yet TCRdb's version contains in-frame clones alone and is incomplete. The sample has roughly 130,000 clones, approximately 8.8% seen once. Study observations and caveats: With further analysis later on, most CMV-associated TCR beta chains appeared HLA-restricted. Reports indicate that TCR beta sequences accurately predicted the HLA-A and HLA-B alleles of most subjects.

This clone was seen a few times. Its specificity is unknown. The CDR3 covers 17 residues. CDR1 and CDR2 from the germline V gene are MGHRA and YSYEKL. The sequence was collected from a man aged 35 to 55 in good health and CMV-seronegative. Sequencing was done on a sample of PBMCs. The rearrangement uses TRBV4-1 and TRBJ2-5, with 7 positions matching TRBD1. The end of the DNA is better explained by TRBJ2-7, so the J call may be wrong. The CDR3 reads CASSQLGQAVQLYEQYF. The CDR3 DNA is TGCGCCAGCAGCCAGTTAGGACAGGCGGTTCAATTATACGAGCAGTACTTC.